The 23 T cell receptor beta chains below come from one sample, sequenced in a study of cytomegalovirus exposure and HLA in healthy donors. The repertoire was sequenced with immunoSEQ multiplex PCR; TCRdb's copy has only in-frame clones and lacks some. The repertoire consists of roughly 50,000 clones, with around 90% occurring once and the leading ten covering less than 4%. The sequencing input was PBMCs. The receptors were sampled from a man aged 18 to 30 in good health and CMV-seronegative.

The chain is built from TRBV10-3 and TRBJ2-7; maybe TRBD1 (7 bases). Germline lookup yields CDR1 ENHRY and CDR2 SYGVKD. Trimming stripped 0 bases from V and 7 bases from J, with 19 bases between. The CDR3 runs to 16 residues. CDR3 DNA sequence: TGTGCCATCAGTGAGTCCAGGGGGGCTGAGATGAGAGAGCAGTACTTC. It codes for CAISESRGAEMREQYF.

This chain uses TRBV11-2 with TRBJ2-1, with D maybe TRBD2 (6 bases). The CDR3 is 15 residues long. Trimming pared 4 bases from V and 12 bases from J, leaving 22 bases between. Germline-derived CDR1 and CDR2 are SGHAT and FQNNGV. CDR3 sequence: CASSSGLIPPPRQFF. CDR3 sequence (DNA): TGTGCCAGCAGCTCGGGACTTATCCCGCCTCCGAGGCAGTTCTTC.

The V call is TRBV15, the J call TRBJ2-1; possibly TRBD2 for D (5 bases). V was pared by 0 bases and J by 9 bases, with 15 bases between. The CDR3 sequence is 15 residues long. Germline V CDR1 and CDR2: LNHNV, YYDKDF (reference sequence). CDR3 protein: CATSREKGLAFEQFF. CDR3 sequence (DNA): TGTGCCACCAGCAGAGAAAAAGGGCTAGCTTTTGAGCAGTTCTTC.

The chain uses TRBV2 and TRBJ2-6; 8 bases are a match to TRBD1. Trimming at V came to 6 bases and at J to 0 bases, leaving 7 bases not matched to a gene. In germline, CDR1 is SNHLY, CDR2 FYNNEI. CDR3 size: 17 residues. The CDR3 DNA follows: TGTGCCAGCAGCATCGGGACAGGCCACTCTGGGGCCAACGTCCTGACTTTC. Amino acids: CASSIGTGHSGANVLTF.

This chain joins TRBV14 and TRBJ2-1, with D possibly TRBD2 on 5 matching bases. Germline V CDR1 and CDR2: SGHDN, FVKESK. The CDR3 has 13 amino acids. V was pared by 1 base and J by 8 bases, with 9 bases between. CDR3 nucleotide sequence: TGTGCCAGCAGCCAAGTTTCGCGGGATGAGCAGTTCTTC. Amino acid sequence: CASSQVSRDEQFF.

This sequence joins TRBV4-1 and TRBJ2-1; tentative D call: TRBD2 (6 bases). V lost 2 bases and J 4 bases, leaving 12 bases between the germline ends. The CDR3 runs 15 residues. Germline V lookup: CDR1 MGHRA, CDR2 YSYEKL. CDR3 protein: CASSQWDGRYNEQFF. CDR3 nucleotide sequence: TGCGCCAGCAGCCAATGGGACGGGAGATACAATGAGCAGTTCTTC.

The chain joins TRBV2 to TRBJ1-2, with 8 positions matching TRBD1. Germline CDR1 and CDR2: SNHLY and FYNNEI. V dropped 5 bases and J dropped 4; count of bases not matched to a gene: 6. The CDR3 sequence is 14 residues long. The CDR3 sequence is CASSRTGTTYGYTF. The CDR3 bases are TGTGCCAGCAGTCGGACAGGGACAACCTATGGCTACACCTTC.

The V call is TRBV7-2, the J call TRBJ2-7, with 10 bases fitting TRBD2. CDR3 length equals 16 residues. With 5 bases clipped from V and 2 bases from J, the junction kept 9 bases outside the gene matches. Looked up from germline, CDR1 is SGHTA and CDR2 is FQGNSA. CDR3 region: CASSGAGAGGPYEQYF. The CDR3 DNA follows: TGTGCCAGCAGCGGGGCCGGAGCGGGAGGGCCCTACGAGCAGTACTTC.

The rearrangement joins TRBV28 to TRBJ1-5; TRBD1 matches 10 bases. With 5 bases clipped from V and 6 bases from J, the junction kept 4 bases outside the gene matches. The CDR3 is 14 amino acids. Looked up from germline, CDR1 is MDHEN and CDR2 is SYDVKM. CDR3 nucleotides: TGTGCCAGCAGTCCAGGGACAGGGGTTCAGCCCCAGCATTTT. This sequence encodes CASSPGTGVQPQHF.

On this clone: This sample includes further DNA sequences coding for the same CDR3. The CDR3 DNA reads as TGTGCCAGCAGATCGAATCAGCCCCAGCATTTT. It encodes CASRSNQPQHF. The rearrangement links TRBV28 to TRBJ1-5; D gene ambiguous. CDR3 size: 11 residues. Germline CDR1 MDHEN, CDR2 SYDVKM. V gave up 6 bases and J gave up 4 bases, with 4 bases separating them.

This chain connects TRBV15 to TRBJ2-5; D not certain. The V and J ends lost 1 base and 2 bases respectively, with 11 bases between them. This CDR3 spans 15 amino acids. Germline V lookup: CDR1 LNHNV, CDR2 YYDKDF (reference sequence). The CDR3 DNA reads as TGTGCCACCAGCAGAGGTACGAGGTTTCAAGAGACCCAGTACTTC. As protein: CATSRGTRFQETQYF. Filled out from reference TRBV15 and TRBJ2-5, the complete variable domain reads DAMVIQNPRYQVTQFGKPVTLSCSQTLNHNVMYWYQQKSSQAPKLLFHYYDKDFNNEADTPDNFQSRRPNTSFCFLDIRSPGLGDTAMYLCATSRGTRFQETQYFGPGTRLLVL.

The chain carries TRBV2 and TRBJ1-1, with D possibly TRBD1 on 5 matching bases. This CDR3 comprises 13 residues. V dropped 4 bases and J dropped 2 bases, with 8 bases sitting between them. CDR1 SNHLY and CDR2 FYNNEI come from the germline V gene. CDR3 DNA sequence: TGTGCCAGCAGTGGACAGATTAACACTGAAGCTTTCTTT. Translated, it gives CASSGQINTEAFF.

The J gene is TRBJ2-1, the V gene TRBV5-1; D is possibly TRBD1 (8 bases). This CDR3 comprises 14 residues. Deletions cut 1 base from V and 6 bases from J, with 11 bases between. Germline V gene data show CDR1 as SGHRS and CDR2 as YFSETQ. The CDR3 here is CASSLTGGVNEQFF. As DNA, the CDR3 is TGCGCCAGCAGCTTGACAGGGGGGGTCAATGAGCAGTTCTTC. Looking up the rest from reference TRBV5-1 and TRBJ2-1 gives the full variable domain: KAGVTQTPRYLIKTRGQQVTLSCSPISGHRSVSWYQQTPGQGLQFLFEYFSETQRNKGNFPGRFSGRQFSNSRSEMNVSTLELGDSALYLCASSLTGGVNEQFFGPGTRLTVL.

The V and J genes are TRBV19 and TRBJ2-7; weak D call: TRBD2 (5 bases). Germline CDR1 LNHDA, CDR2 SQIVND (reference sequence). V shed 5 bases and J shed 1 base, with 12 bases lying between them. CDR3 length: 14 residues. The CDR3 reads CASSSGLISYEQYF. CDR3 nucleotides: TGTGCCAGTAGTTCCGGACTCATTTCCTACGAGCAGTACTTC.

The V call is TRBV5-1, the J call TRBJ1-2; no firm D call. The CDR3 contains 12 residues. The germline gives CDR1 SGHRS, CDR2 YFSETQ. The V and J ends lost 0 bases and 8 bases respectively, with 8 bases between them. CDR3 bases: TGCGCCAGCAGCTTGGGACTGTGGGGCTACACCTTC. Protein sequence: CASSLGLWGYTF. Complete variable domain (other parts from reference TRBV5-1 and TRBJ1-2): KAGVTQTPRYLIKTRGQQVTLSCSPISGHRSVSWYQQTPGQGLQFLFEYFSETQRNKGNFPGRFSGRQFSNSRSEMNVSTLELGDSALYLCASSLGLWGYTFGSGTRLTVV.

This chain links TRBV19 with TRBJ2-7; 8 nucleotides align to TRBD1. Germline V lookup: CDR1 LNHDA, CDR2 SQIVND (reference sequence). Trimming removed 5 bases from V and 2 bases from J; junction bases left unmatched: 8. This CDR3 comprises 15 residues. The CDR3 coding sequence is TGTGCCAGTAGTCTCCGGGACAGGCCTACCTACGAGCAGTACTTC. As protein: CASSLRDRPTYEQYF.

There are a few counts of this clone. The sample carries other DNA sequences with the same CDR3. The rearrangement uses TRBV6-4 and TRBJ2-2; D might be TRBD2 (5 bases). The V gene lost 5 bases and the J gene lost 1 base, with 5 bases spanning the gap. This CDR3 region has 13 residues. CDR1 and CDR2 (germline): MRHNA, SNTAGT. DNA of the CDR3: TGTGCCAGCAGTAGCGGGAACACCGGGGAGCTGTTTTTT. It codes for CASSSGNTGELFF.

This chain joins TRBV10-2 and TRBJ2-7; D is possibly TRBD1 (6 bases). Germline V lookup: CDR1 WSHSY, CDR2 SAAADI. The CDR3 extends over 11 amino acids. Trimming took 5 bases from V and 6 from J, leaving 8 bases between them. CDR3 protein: CASSLGGEQYF. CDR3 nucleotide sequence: TGCGCCAGCAGTTTAGGGGGCGAGCAGTACTTC.

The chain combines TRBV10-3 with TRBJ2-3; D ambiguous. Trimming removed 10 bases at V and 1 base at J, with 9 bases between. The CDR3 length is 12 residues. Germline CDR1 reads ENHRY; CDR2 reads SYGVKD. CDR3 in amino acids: CASSPGTDTQYF. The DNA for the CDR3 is TGTGCCAGTTCCCCGGGCACAGATACGCAGTATTTT.

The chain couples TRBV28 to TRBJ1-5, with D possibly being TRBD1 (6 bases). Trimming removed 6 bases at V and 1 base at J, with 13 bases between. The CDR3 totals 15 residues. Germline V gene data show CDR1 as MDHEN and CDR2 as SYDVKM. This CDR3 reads CASRNGGGSNQPQHF. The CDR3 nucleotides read TGTGCCAGCAGAAATGGCGGGGGCAGCAATCAGCCCCAGCATTTT.

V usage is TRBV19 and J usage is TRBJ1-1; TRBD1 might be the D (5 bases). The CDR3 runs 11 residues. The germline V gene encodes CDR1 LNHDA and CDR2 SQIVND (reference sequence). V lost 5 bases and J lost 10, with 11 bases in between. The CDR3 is CASSHQGTAFF. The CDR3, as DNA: TGTGCCAGTAGTCACCAGGGTACAGCTTTCTTT.

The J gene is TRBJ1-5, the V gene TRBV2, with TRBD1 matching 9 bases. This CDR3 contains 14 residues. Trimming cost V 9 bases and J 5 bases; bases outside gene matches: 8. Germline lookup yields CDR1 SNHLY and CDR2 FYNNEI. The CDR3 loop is CASSRDRAHQPQHF. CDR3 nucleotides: TGTGCCAGTTCTAGGGACAGGGCGCATCAGCCCCAGCATTTT.

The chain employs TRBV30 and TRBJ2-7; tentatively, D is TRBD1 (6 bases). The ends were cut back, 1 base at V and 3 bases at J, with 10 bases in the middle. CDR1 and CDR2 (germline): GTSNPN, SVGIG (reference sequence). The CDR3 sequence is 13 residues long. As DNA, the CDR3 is TGTGCCTGGAGTGAAGGACAGTACTACGAGCAGTACTTC. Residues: CAWSEGQYYEQYF.